This TCR beta chain was captured in a study of OX40 agonist ivuxolimab in advanced cancers. The CDR3 runs to 17 residues. V was clipped by 4 bases and J by 0 bases; unmatched bases: 11. Per germline, CDR1 SGHRS and CDR2 YFSETQ. TCRdb's table, derived via immunoSEQ multiplex PCR, lists solely in-frame clones and lacks some. Among approximately 61,000 clones, about 85% were seen once, and the ten largest hold less than 0.45%. The chain carries TRBV5-1 and TRBJ1-1, with 8 nucleotides matching TRBD1. This sequence originates from an adult with an advanced solid tumor such as melanoma, head and neck, liver or kidney cancer. The starting material was CD4+ or CD8+ T cells sorted from blood, obtained in a trial of the OX40 agonist ivuxolimab. For the CDR3, the DNA is TGCGCCAGCAGCACAAACGACAGGGGAGTTATGAACACTGAAGCTTTCTTT. It yields the protein CASSTNDRGVMNTEAFF. The full variable domain, rest sourced from reference TRBV5-1 and TRBJ1-1, is KAGVTQTPRYLIKTRGQQVTLSCSPISGHRSVSWYQQTPGQGLQFLFEYFSETQRNKGNFPGRFSGRQFSNSRSEMNVSTLELGDSALYLCASSTNDRGVMNTEAFFGQGTRLTVV.